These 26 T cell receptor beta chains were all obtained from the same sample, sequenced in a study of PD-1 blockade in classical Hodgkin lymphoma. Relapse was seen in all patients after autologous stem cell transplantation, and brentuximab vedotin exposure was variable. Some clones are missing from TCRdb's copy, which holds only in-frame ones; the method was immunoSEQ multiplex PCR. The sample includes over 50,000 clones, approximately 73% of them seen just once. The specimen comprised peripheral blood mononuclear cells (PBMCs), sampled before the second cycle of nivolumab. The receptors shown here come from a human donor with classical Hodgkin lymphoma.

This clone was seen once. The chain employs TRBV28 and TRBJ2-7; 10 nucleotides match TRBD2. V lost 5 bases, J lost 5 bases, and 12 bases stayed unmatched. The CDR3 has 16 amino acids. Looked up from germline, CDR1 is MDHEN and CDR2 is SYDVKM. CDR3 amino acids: CASSPTSGPGVNEQYF. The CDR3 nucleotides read TGTGCCAGCAGTCCGACTAGCGGGCCAGGTGTCAACGAGCAGTACTTC. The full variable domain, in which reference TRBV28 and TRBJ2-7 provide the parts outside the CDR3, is DVKVTQSSRYLVKRTGEKVFLECVQDMDHENMFWYRQDPGLGLRLIYFSYDVKMKEKGDIPEGYSVSREKKERFSLILESASTNQTSMYLCASSPTSGPGVNEQYFGPGTRLTVT.

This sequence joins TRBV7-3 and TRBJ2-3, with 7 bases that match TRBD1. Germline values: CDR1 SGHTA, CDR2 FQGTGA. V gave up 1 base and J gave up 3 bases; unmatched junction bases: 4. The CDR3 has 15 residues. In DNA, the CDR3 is TGTGCCAGCAGCTTAAGTCAGGGGGTAACAGATACGCAGTATTTT. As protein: CASSLSQGVTDTQYF.

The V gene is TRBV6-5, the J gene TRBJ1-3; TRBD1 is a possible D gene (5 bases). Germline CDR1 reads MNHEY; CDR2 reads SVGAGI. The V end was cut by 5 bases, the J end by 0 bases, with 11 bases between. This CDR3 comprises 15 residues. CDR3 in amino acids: CASSPRQSSGNTIYF. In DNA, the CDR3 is TGTGCCAGCAGTCCACGACAGAGCTCTGGAAACACCATATATTTT.

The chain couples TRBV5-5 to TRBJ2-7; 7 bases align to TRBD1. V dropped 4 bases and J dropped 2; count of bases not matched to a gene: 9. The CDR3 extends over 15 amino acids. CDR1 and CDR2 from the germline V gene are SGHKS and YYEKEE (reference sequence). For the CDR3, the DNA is TGTGCCAGCAGCCGCGTGGGGGACAGACCCTACGAGCAGTACTTC. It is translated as CASSRVGDRPYEQYF.

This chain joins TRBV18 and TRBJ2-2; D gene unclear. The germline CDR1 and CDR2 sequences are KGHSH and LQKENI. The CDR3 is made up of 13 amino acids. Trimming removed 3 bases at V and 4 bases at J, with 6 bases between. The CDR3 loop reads CASSPATTGELFF. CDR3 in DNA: TGTGCCAGCTCACCGGCCACCACCGGGGAGCTGTTTTTT.

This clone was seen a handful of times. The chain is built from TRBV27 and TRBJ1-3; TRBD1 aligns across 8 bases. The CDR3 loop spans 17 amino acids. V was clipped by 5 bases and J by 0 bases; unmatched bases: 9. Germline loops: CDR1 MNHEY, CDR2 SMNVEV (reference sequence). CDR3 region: CASSPNRGWNSGNTIYF. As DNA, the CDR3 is TGTGCCAGCAGTCCAAACAGGGGGTGGAACTCTGGAAACACCATATATTTT.

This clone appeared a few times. For the CDR3, the DNA is TGTGCCAGCAGCCCCAAAGGCCCAGAGACCCAGTACTTC. Its translation: CASSPKGPETQYF. The chain carries TRBV7-9 and TRBJ2-5; D unresolved. Between the trimmed V and J ends, which lost 5 bases and 4 bases, there was a span of 11 bases. Germline V gene data show CDR1 as SEHNR and CDR2 as FQNEAQ (reference sequence). The CDR3 extends over 13 amino acids.

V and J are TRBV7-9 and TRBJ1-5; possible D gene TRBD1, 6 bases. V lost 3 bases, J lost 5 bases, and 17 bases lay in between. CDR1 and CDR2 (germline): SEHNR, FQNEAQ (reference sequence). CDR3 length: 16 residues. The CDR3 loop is CASSFGQGHTHQPQHF. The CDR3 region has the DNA TGTGCCAGCAGCTTTGGGCAGGGGCACACCCATCAGCCCCAGCATTTT.

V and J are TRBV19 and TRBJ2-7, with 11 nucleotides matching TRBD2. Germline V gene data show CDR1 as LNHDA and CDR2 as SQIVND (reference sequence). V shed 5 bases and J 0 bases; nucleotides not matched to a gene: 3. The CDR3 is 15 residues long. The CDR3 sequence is CASSGLAGGSYEQYF. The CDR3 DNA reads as TGTGCCAGTAGTGGGCTAGCGGGAGGCTCCTACGAGCAGTACTTC.

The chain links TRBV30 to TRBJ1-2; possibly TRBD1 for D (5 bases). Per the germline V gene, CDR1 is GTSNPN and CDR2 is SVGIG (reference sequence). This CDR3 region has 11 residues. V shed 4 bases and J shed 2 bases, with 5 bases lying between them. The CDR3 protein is CAWNRNYGYTF. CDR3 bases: TGTGCCTGGAACAGGAACTATGGCTACACCTTC.

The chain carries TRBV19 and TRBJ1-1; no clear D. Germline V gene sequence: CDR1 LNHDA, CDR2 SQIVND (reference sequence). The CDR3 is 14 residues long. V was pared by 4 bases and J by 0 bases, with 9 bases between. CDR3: CASSSGRMNTEAFF. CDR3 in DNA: TGTGCCAGTAGTAGTGGACGGATGAACACTGAAGCTTTCTTT.

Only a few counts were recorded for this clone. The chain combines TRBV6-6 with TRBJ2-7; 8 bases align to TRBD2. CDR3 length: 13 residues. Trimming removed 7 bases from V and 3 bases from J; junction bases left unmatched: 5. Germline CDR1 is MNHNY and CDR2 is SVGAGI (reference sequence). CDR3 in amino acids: CASTPSGHYEQYF. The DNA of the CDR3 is TGTGCCAGCACCCCTAGCGGGCACTACGAGCAGTACTTC.

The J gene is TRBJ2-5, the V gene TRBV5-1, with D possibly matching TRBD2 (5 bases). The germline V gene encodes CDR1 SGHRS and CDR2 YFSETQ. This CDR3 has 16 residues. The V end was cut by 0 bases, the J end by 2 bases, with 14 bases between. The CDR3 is CASSLESPQRQETQYF. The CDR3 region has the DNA TGCGCCAGCAGCTTGGAATCTCCCCAGCGGCAAGAGACCCAGTACTTC. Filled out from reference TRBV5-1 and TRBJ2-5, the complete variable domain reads KAGVTQTPRYLIKTRGQQVTLSCSPISGHRSVSWYQQTPGQGLQFLFEYFSETQRNKGNFPGRFSGRQFSNSRSEMNVSTLELGDSALYLCASSLESPQRQETQYFGPGTRLLVL.

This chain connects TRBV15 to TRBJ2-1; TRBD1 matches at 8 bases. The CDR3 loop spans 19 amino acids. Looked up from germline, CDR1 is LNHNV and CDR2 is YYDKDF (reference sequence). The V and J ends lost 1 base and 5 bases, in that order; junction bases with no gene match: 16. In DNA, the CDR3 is TGTGCCACCAGCAGAGTTGGGCAGGGGGCGTCTACCCGCCACAATGAGCAGTTCTTC. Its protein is CATSRVGQGASTRHNEQFF.

The CDR3 protein is CASGLSGACEQYF. The CDR3 DNA follows: TGCGCCAGCGGATTAAGCGGAGCCTGCGAGCAGTACTTC. This rearrangement joins TRBV5-1 to TRBJ2-7, with D maybe TRBD2 (5 bases). V lost 7 bases and J lost 6, with 17 bases in between. Germline CDR1 and CDR2: SGHRS and YFSETQ. The CDR3 runs 13 residues.

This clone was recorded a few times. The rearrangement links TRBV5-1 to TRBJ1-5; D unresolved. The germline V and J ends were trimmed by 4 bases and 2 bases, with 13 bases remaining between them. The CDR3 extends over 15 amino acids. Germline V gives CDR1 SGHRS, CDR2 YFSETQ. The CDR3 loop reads CASSPDDPGNQPQHF. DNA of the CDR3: TGCGCCAGCAGCCCCGACGATCCAGGCAATCAGCCCCAGCATTTT.

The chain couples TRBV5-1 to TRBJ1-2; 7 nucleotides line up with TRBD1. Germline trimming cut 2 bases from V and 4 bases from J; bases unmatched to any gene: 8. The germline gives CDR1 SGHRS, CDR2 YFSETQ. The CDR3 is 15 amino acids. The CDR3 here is CASSLNPTGTYGYTF. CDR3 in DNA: TGCGCCAGCAGCTTAAACCCGACAGGGACCTATGGCTACACCTTC.

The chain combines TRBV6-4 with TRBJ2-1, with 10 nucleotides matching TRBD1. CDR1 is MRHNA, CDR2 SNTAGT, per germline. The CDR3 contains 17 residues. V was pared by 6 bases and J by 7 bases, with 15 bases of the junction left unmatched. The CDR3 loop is CASRLPGQGRLGNEQFF. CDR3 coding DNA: TGTGCCAGCAGACTCCCGGGACAGGGGCGCTTGGGGAATGAGCAGTTCTTC.

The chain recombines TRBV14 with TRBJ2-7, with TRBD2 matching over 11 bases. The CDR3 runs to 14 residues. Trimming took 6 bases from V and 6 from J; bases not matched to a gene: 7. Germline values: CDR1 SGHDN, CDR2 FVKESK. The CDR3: CASSPTGTSGEQYF. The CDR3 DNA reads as TGTGCCAGCAGTCCGACCGGGACTAGCGGCGAGCAGTACTTC.

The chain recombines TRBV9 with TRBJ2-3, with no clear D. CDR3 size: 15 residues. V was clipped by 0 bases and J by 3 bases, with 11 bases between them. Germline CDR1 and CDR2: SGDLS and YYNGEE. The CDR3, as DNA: TGTGCCAGCAGCGTAGTGGAGCGTGTGACAGATACGCAGTATTTT. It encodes CASSVVERVTDTQYF.

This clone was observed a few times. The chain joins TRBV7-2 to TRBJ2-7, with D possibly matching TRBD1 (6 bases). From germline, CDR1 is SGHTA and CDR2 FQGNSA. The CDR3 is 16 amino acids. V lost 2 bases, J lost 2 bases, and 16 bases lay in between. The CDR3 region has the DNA TGTGCCAGCAGCTTAAGAGCCGGGGACACAGCCTACGAGCAGTACTTC. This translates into CASSLRAGDTAYEQYF.

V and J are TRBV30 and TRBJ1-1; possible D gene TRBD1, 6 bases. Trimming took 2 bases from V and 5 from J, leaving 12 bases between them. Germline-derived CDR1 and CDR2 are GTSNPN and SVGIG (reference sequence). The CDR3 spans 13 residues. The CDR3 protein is CAWSPQGLTEAFF. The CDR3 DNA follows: TGTGCCTGGAGTCCCCAGGGGCTAACTGAAGCTTTCTTT.

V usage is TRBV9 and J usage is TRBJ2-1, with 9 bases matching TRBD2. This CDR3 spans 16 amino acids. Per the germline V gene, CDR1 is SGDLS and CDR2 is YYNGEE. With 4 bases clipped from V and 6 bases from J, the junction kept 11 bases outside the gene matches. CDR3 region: CASSFPGGRGGNEQFF. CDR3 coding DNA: TGTGCCAGCAGCTTCCCCGGCGGGAGGGGAGGCAATGAGCAGTTCTTC.

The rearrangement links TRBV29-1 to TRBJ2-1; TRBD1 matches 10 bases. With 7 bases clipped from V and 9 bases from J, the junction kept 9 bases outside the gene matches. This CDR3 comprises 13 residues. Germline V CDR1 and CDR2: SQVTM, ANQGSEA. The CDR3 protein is CSAAGTGALEQFF. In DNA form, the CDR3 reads TGCAGCGCGGCCGGGACAGGGGCCCTTGAGCAGTTCTTC.

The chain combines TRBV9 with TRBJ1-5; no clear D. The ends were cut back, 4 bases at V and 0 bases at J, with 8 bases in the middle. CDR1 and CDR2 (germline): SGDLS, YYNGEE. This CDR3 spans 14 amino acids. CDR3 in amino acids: CASSPSLSNQPQHF. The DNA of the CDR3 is TGTGCCAGCAGCCCCAGCCTTAGCAATCAGCCCCAGCATTTT.

The DNA for the CDR3 is TGCGCCAGCAGCGTAGGGGCCAACGTGGGACCGATTTTCCCCTACGAGCAGTACTTC. This sequence encodes CASSVGANVGPIFPYEQYF. The rearrangement joins TRBV5-1 to TRBJ2-7, with D possibly called TRBD1 or TRBD2 (5 bases each). CDR1 is SGHRS, CDR2 YFSETQ, per germline. Between the trimmed V and J ends, which lost 4 bases and 2 bases, there was a span of 28 bases. CDR3 size: 19 residues.